The source of this T cell receptor (beta chain) is a study of PD-1 blockade in classical Hodgkin lymphoma. Study-level results: It was CD4+ TCR diversity, not CD8+, that rose significantly by C4D1.

Regarding time point: cycle 4 day 1 (C4D1), after 5 to 7 weeks of nivolumab. Every single patient, without exception, relapsed after autologous stem cell transplantation, and brentuximab vedotin exposure varied. About this clone itself: Its cognate antigen is unknown.

Produced via immunoSEQ multiplex PCR; TCRdb's table is partial and in-frame only. The data show tens of thousands of clones, around four fifths seen once. CDR3 length equals 13 residues. With 5 bases removed from V and 5 bases from J, the gap between germline ends came to 10 bases. Germline values: CDR1 SGHNT, CDR2 YENEEA. The TCR comes from a human donor with classical Hodgkin lymphoma. Sequenced here: peripheral blood mononuclear cells (PBMCs), sampled before the fourth cycle of nivolumab. V and J are TRBV11-3 and TRBJ1-5; D remains ambiguous. The CDR3 nucleotides read TGTGCCAGCAGCCCGCAGCAGGATCAGCCCCAGCATTTT. Translating gives CASSPQQDQPQHF.